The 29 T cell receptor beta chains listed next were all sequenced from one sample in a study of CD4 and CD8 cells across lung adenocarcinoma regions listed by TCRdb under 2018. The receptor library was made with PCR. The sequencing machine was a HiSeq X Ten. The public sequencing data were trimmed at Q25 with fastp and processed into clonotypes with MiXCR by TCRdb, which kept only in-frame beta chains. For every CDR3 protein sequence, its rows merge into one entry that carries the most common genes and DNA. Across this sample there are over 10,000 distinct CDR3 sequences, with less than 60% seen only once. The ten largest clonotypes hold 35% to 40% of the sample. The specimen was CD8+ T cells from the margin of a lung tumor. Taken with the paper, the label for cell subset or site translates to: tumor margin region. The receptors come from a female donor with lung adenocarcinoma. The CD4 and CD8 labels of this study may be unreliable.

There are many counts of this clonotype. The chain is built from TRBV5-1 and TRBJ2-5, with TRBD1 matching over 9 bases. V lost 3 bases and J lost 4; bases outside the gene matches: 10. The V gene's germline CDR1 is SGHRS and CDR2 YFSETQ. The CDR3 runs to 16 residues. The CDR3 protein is CASSSPGQGIRETQYF. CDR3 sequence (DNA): TGCGCCAGCAGCTCCCCGGGACAGGGTATCAGAGAGACCCAGTACTTC.

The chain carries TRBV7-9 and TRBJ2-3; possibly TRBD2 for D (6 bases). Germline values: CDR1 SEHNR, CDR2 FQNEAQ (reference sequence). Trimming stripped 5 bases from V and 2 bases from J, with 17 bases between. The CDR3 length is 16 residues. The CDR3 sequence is CASSGTGTGTTDTQYF. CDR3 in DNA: TGTGCCAGCAGCGGCACCGGGACTGGGACCACAGATACGCAGTATTTT.

The CDR3: CASITLRAGRMNQPQHF. The DNA of the CDR3 is TGTGCCAGCATCACCCTACGGGCAGGGAGGATGAATCAGCCCCAGCATTTT. J is TRBJ1-5 and V is TRBV28, with D possibly TRBD1 on 5 matching bases. Germline assignment: CDR1 MDHEN and CDR2 SYDVKM. The CDR3 has 17 residues. V lost 7 bases, J lost 4 bases, and 23 bases lay in between.

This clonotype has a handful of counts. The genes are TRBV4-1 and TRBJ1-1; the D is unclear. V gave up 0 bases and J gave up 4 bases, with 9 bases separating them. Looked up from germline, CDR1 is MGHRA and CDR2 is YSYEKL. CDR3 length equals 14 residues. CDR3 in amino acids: CASSQESWTTEAFF. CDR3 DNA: TGCGCCAGCAGCCAAGAATCTTGGACCACTGAAGCTTTCTTT.

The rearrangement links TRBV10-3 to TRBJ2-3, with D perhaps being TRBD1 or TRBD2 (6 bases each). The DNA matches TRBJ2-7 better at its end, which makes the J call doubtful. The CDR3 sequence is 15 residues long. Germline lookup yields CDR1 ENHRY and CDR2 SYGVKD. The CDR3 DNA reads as TGTGCTGCCGGTTACGGGGGCAGGAACAAAGAGACGCAGTACTTC. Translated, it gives CAAGYGGRNKETQYF.

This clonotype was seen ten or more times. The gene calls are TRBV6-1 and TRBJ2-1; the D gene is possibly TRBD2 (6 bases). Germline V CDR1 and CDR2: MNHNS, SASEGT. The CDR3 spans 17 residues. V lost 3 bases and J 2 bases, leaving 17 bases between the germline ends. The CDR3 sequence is CASSDYRGITTYNEQFF. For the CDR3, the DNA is TGTGCCAGCAGTGATTACCGCGGGATTACCACCTACAATGAGCAGTTCTTC.

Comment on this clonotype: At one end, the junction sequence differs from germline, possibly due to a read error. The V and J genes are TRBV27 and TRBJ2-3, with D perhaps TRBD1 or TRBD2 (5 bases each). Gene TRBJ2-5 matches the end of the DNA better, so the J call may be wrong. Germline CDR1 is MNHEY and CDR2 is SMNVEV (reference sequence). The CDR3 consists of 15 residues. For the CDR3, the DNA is TGTGCCAGGAGTTTACGGGGCCCAGACGCAGAGACCCAGTACTTC. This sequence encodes CARSLRGPDAETQYF.

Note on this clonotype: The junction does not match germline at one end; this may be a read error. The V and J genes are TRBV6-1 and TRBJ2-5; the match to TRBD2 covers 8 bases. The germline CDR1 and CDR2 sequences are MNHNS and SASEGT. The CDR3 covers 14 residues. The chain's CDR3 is CASLGGGDQDTQYF. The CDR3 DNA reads TGTGCGAGTCTCGGGGGGGGGGACCAAGACACCCAGTACTTC.

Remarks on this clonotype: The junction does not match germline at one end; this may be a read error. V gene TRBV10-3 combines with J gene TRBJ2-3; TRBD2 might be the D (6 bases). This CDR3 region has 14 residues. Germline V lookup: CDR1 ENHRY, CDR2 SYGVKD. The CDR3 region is CAGSGEIIGDTQYF. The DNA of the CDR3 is TGTGCGGGCTCGGGGGAGATAATCGGAGATACGCAGTATTTC.

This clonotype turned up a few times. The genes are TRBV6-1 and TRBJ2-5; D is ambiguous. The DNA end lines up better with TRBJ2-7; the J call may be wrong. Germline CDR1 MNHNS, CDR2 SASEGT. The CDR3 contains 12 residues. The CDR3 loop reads CASSPPSYEQYF. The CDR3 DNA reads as TGTGCCAGCAGCCCCCCCTCCTACGAGCAGTACTTC.

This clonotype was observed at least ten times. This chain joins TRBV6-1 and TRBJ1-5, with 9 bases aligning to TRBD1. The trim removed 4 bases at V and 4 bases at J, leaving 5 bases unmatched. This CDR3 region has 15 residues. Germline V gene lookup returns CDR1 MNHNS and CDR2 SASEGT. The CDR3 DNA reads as TGTGCCAGCAGTGTCACAGGGGGCAGAAATCAGCCCCAGCATTTT. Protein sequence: CASSVTGGRNQPQHF.

The CDR3 DNA is TGTGCCAGCAGCAAGGCGGGGGCCGGGGGGGAGCAGTACTTC. It encodes CASSKAGAGGEQYF. The rearrangement joins TRBV6-1 to TRBJ2-5; 8 bases are a match to TRBD2. The germline V gene encodes CDR1 MNHNS and CDR2 SASEGT. The V and J ends lost 6 bases and 11 bases, in that order; junction bases with no gene match: 14. The CDR3 consists of 14 residues.

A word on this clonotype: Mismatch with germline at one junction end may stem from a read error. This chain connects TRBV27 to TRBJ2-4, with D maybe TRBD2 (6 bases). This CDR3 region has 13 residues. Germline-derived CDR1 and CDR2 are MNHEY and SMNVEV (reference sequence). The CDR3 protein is CVSGEWAKDMQYF. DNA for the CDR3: TGTGTCTCGGGAGAGTGGGCGAAAGACATGCAGTACTTT.

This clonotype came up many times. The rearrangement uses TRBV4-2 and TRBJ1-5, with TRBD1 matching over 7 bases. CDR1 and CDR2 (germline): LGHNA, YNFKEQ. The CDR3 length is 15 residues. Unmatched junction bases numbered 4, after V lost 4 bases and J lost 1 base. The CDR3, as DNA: TGTGCCAGCAGCCCCGGACAGGCCAGCAATCAGCCCCAGCATTTT. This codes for CASSPGQASNQPQHF.

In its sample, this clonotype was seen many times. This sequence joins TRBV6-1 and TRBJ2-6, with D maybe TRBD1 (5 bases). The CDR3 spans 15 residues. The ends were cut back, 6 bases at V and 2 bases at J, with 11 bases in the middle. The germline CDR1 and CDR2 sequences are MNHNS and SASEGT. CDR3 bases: TGTGCCAGCAGCCAAGGGGCTCCTGGGGCCAACGTCCTGACTTTC. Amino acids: CASSQGAPGANVLTF.

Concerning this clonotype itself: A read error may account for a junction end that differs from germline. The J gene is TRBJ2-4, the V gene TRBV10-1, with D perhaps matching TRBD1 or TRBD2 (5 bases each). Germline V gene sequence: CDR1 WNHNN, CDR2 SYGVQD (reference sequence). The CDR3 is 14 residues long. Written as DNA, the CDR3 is TGCGCCAGCTCGGGGCTGAGTAGCAAAAACATGCAGTACTTC. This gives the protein CASSGLSSKNMQYF.

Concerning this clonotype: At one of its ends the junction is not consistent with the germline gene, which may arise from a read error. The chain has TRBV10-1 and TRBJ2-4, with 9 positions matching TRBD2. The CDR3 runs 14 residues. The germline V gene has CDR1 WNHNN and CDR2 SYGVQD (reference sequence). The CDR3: CAGSGGRDQGFQYF. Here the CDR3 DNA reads TGCGCCGGCAGCGGGGGGCGGGACCAAGGGTTTCAGTACTTC.

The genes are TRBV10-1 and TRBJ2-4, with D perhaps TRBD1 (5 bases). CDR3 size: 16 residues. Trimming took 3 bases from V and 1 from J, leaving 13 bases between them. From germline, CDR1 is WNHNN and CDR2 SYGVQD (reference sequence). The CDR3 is CASSDKGLWAKNIQYF. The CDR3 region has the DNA TGCGCCAGCAGTGATAAGGGGCTGTGGGCCAAAAACATTCAGTACTTC.

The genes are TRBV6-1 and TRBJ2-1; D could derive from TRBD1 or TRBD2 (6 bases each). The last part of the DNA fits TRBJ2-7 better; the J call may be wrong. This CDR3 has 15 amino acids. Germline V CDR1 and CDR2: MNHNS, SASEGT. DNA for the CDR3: TGTGCCAGCAGGGAGGGGGGACGATGGTCCTACGAGCAGTACTTC. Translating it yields CASREGGRWSYEQYF.

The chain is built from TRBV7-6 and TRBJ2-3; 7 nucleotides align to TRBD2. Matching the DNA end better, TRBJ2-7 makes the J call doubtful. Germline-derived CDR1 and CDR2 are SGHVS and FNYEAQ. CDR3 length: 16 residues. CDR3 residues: CASSPGGVGATNTQYF. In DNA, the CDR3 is TGTGCCAGCAGCCCTGGGGGGGTGGGCGCCACAAATACGCAGTACTTC.

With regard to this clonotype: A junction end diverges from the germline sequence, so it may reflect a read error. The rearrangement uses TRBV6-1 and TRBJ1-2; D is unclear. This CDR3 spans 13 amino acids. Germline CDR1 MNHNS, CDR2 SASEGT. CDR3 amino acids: CASSEEMNYGYFF. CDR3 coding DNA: TGTGCCAGCAGTGAAGAGATGAACTATGGCTACTTCTTC.

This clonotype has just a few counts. CDR3 sequence (DNA): TGTGCCAGCACACGGTGGTCAGGGGATCCGCGAACAAATCAGCCCCAGCATTTT. It translates to CASTRWSGDPRTNQPQHF. The J gene is TRBJ1-5, the V gene TRBV18; tentative D call: TRBD1 (6 bases). The CDR3 is 18 residues long. The germline CDR1 and CDR2 sequences are KGHSH and LQKENI. With 8 bases removed from V and 4 bases from J, the gap between germline ends came to 27 bases.

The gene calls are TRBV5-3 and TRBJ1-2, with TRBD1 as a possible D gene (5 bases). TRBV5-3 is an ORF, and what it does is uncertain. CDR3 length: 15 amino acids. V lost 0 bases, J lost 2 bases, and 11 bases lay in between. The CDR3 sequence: CARSLERQINYGYTF. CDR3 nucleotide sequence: TGTGCCAGAAGCTTGGAAAGACAGATAAACTATGGCTACACCTTC.

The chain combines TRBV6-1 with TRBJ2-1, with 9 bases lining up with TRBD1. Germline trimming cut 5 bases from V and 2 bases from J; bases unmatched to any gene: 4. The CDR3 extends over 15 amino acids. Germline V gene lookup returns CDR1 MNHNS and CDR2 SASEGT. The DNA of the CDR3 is TGTGCCAGCAGTCCCGGGACAGGGCCCTACAATGAGCAGTTCTTC. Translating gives CASSPGTGPYNEQFF.

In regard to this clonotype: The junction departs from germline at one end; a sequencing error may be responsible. The CDR3 is CASSLGGFKNTQYF. In nucleotides, the CDR3 is TGTGCCAGCAGTTTGGGCGGGTTCAAAAACACTCAGTACTTC. The chain carries TRBV27 and TRBJ2-4, with D possibly matching TRBD2 (5 bases). The CDR3 is 14 residues long. Germline values: CDR1 MNHEY, CDR2 SMNVEV (reference sequence).

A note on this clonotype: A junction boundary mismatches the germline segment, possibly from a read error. The CDR3 spells CASRLGRLAVYQETQYF. CDR3 nucleotide sequence: TGTGCCAGCAGGCTTGGACGACTAGCCGTGTACCAAGAGACCCAGTACTTT. The chain recombines TRBV6-1 with TRBJ2-1; 7 bases match TRBD2. The germline V gene encodes CDR1 MNHNS and CDR2 SASEGT. The CDR3 length is 17 residues.

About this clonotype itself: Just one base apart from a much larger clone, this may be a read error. The CDR3 coding sequence is TGTGCCAGCAGCTTAGGACAGGCACAAGAGACCCAGTTCTTC. This sequence encodes CASSLGQAQETQFF. The chain employs TRBV7-2 and TRBJ2-1; tentatively, D is TRBD1 (6 bases). Germline loops: CDR1 SGHTA, CDR2 FQGNSA. The CDR3 contains 14 residues. The V gene lost 1 base and the J gene lost 13 bases, with 17 bases spanning the gap.

CDR3 sequence: CLSRGTGEGAKNTQYF. The CDR3 DNA sequence: TGTCTGAGCAGGGGGACGGGGGAGGGAGCCAAAAATACGCAGTACTTC. The V call is TRBV6-8, the J call TRBJ2-4, with D possibly being TRBD1 or TRBD2 (7 bases each). Germline V gene sequence: CDR1 MNHGY, CDR2 SAAAGT. CDR3 size: 16 residues.

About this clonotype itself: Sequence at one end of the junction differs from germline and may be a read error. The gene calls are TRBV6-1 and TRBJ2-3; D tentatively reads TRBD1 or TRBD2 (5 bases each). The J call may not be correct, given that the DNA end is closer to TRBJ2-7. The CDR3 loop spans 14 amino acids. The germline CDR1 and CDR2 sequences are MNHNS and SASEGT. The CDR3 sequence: CAGSRGREADTQYF. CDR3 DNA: TGTGCCGGCAGCCGGGGCCGCGAGGCAGATACGCAGTACTTC.